This TCR beta chain was retrieved from a study of blood T cells in healthy people across ages. Study-wide results and limits: Possibly, changes in expanded clonotypes were confounded because donor CMV status was unknown. Comparison with aged donors showed that long-lived donors had more naive CD4+ cells and higher diversity.

A second roughly 6 to 11 cycle PCR used barcoded and J-beta primers. Via MiXCR, TCRdb re-called the 5' RACE reads, giving one row per CDR3 protein. The table includes 1.5 million to 2 million distinct CDR3 sequences, approximately 50% detected once. This CDR3 region has 12 residues. V lost 6 bases, J lost 3 bases, and 10 bases lay in between. Germline assignment: CDR1 DFQATT and CDR2 SNEGSKA (reference sequence). This clonotype was seen a few times. Its antigen is as yet unknown. The sequencing input was blood. The origin of this receptor is a woman in her 40s in good health. This rearrangement joins TRBV20-1 to TRBJ2-3; no definite D call. The DNA of the CDR3 is TGCAGTGCGCGACCGGAGACAGATACGCAGTATTTT. Translated, it gives CSARPETDTQYF.